These T cell receptor beta chains were read from a single sample in a study of beta chain features in type 1 diabetes. Profiling relied on immunoSEQ multiplex PCR, and the TCRdb table lists in-frame clones only, not all of them. The repertoire holds about 900,000 clones, with roughly 15% as singletons. The sequenced sample was naive CD4+ T cells from blood. These TCRs come from a woman under 30 in good health. CDR3s include the opening cysteine and the closing phenylalanine or tryptophan. The D gene is left open where the match is weak. Where a row states a size, it is once, few, many or the class of an expanded clone; other rows omit it.

V gene: TRBV2
clone size: NA
D gene: NA
J gene: TRBJ2-7
CDR3 protein: CASRDDRSSYEQYF
CDR3 DNA: TGTGCCAGCAGAGATGACAGGAGCTCCTACGAGCAGTACTTC

V gene: TRBV6-1
clone size: NA
D gene: TRBD1
J gene: TRBJ2-7
CDR3 protein: CASSGQGARNEQYF
CDR3 DNA: TGTGCCAGCAGCGGACAGGGGGCGCGGAACGAGCAGTACTTC

V gene: TRBV7-2
clone size: few
D gene: NA
J gene: TRBJ2-3
CDR3 protein: CASSLDRGTDTQYF
CDR3 DNA: TGTGCCAGCAGCTTAGACCGAGGCACAGATACGCAGTATTTT

V gene: TRBV19
clone size: NA
D gene: NA
J gene: TRBJ2-7
CDR3 protein: CASSNLLGDNPREQYF
CDR3 DNA: TGTGCCAGTAGTAACCTTCTTGGGGACAACCCTCGGGAGCAGTACTTC

V gene: TRBV9
clone size: NA
D gene: NA
J gene: TRBJ1-1
CDR3 protein: CASSPGDENTEAFF
CDR3 DNA: TGTGCCAGCAGCCCTGGGGATGAAAACACTGAAGCTTTCTTT

V gene: TRBV4-2
clone size: NA
D gene: NA
J gene: TRBJ2-5
CDR3 protein: CASSQDLAAHGETQYF
CDR3 DNA: TGTGCCAGCAGCCAAGATTTAGCGGCGCATGGGGAGACCCAGTACTTC

V gene: TRBV2
clone size: NA
D gene: TRBD2
J gene: TRBJ2-5
CDR3 protein: CASSLGLAGVETQYF
CDR3 DNA: TGTGCCAGCAGCTTAGGACTAGCGGGAGTGGAGACCCAGTACTTC

V gene: TRBV27
clone size: NA
D gene: TRBD1
J gene: TRBJ2-2
CDR3 protein: CASSAYRGLETGELFF
CDR3 DNA: TGTGCCAGCAGTGCGTACAGGGGGCTAGAAACCGGGGAGCTGTTTTTT

V gene: TRBV10-3
clone size: NA
D gene: NA
J gene: TRBJ1-2
CDR3 protein: CAISAGAGGYTF
CDR3 DNA: TGTGCCATCAGTGCAGGGGCTGGAGGCTACACCTTC

V gene: TRBV19
clone size: few
D gene: NA
J gene: TRBJ1-5
CDR3 protein: CASSQTNQPQHF
CDR3 DNA: TGTGCCAGTTCACAGACCAATCAGCCCCAGCATTTT

V gene: TRBV5-4
clone size: NA
D gene: NA
J gene: TRBJ2-7
CDR3 protein: CASSPKGEGSYEQYF
CDR3 DNA: TGTGCCAGCAGCCCGAAGGGGGAAGGGTCCTACGAGCAGTACTTC

V gene: TRBV6-6
clone size: NA
D gene: NA
J gene: TRBJ2-5
CDR3 protein: CASGTFKETQYF
CDR3 DNA: TGTGCCAGCGGGACTTTTAAAGAGACCCAGTACTTC

V gene: TRBV10-3
clone size: few
D gene: NA
J gene: TRBJ2-3
CDR3 protein: CAISAGESTDTQYF
CDR3 DNA: TGTGCCATCAGTGCGGGAGAGAGCACAGATACGCAGTATTTT

V gene: TRBV19
clone size: once
D gene: TRBD1
J gene: TRBJ2-3
CDR3 protein: CASSPQGGPWDTQYF
CDR3 DNA: TGTGCCAGTAGTCCACAGGGGGGACCTTGGGATACGCAGTATTTT

V gene: TRBV21-1
clone size: NA
D gene: NA
J gene: TRBJ2-5
CDR3 protein: CASSKGGPQETQYF
CDR3 DNA: TGTGCCAGCAGCAAAGGGGGGCCCCAAGAGACCCAGTACTTC

V gene: TRBV7-3
clone size: few
D gene: NA
J gene: TRBJ1-1
CDR3 protein: CASSPGGESTEAFF
CDR3 DNA: TGTGCCAGCAGCCCCGGGGGGGAGTCCACTGAAGCTTTCTTT

V gene: TRBV10-3
clone size: NA
D gene: TRBD1
J gene: TRBJ1-3
CDR3 protein: CAIRWTGTGNTIYF
CDR3 DNA: TGTGCCATCAGATGGACAGGGACTGGAAACACCATATATTTT

V gene: TRBV15
clone size: few
D gene: NA
J gene: TRBJ1-2
CDR3 protein: CATSRGDGAYGYTF
CDR3 DNA: TGTGCCACCAGCAGAGGGGATGGGGCCTATGGCTACACCTTC

V gene: TRBV7-3
clone size: few
D gene: NA
J gene: TRBJ2-5
CDR3 protein: CASSLSVVETQYF
CDR3 DNA: TGTGCCAGCAGCTTGTCGGTCGTAGAGACCCAGTACTTC

V gene: TRBV4-2
clone size: few
D gene: TRBD2
J gene: TRBJ2-1
CDR3 protein: CASSQTAPGLAGGNEQFF
CDR3 DNA: TGTGCCAGCAGCCAGACGGCGCCGGGACTAGCGGGAGGGAACGAGCAGTTCTTC

V gene: TRBV23-1
clone size: NA
D gene: NA
J gene: TRBJ2-5
CDR3 protein: CASSQSSGSGTQYF
CDR3 DNA: TGCGCCAGCAGTCAATCGTCGGGGTCCGGGACCCAGTACTTC

V gene: TRBV7-9
clone size: few
D gene: TRBD1
J gene: TRBJ2-5
CDR3 protein: CASSPSGGRETQYF
CDR3 DNA: TGTGCCAGCAGTCCCTCAGGGGGCAGGGAGACCCAGTACTTC

V gene: TRBV12-5
clone size: NA
D gene: TRBD2
J gene: TRBJ2-1
CDR3 protein: CASGLELPGLAERRYNEQFF
CDR3 DNA: TGTGCTAGTGGTTTGGAATTACCGGGACTAGCGGAACGGCGGTACAATGAGCAGTTCTTC

V gene: TRBV14
clone size: few
D gene: NA
J gene: TRBJ2-7
CDR3 protein: CASSQVGEQYF
CDR3 DNA: TGTGCCAGCAGCCAAGTTGGAGAGCAGTACTTC

V gene: TRBV2
clone size: NA
D gene: NA
J gene: TRBJ1-5
CDR3 protein: CASSRTGLEQPQHF
CDR3 DNA: TGTGCCAGCAGTCGAACAGGGCTGGAGCAGCCCCAGCATTTT

V gene: TRBV18
clone size: NA
D gene: NA
J gene: TRBJ2-7
CDR3 protein: CASSLAEAYEQYF
CDR3 DNA: TGTGCCAGCTCATTAGCGGAGGCCTACGAGCAGTACTTC